This entry describes one TCR beta chain. What it recognizes is unknown. A much larger clone differs from this one at a single base, so this may be a read error. CDR1 and CDR2 (germline): MNHEY, SVGAGI. CDR3 length: 13 residues. This sample's RNA came from whole unsorted tissue. Three rounds of nested PCR, following a modified ARM-PCR protocol, produced the TCRbeta library. Using its own MiXCR run on the multiplex PCR reads, TCRdb lists one record per CDR3 protein. The sample lists some 120,000 distinct CDR3 sequences, 66% occurring once. The sample originates from a study of tumor and adjacent non-tumor tissue in lung cancer. The overall study: Aged roughly 31 to 80 years, patients included roughly 10 men and a few women with stage I to III disease.

Study-wide results and limits: Significantly higher TCR diversity was found in tumor than normal lung.

The sequenced sample consisted of lung tumor tissue. This sequence was found in a man aged 30 to 39 with non-small cell lung cancer. The rearrangement joins TRBV6-5 to TRBJ1-4; D not certain. CDR3 sequence: CVSSYTLNEKLFF. CDR3 coding DNA: TGTGTCAGCAGTTATACGCTTAATGAAAAACTGTTTTTT.